This T cell receptor (beta chain) was documented in a study of blood T cell repertoires in COVID-19. Turning to the study itself: From the United States, Italy and Spain came samples of acute and convalescent COVID-19. PBMCs, B-cell-depleted T cells, or T cells were the source of the cDNA or gDNA that made up the material.

Original methodology: Reference gene primer amplification gave estimated nucleated cell counts. Clones were sequenced by immunoSEQ multiplex PCR, and TCRdb holds only the in-frame ones, with some missing. The DNA gave D and trimming, while V, J and clone size come from that table. The data contain some 250,000 clones, more than 75% of them singletons. CDR1 is SQVTM and CDR2 is ANQGSEA in the germline V gene. The CDR3 is 13 amino acids. V lost 6 bases to trimming and J lost 4 bases; unmatched junction nucleotides: 6. The sequence was collected from a woman aged 30 to 39 who had recovered from COVID-19. The specimen sequenced was peripheral blood. V is TRBV29-1 and J is TRBJ1-2; TRBD1 agrees at 9 bases. Here the CDR3 DNA reads TGCAGCGTAAGGGACAGGGTGGCCTATGGCTACACCTTC. Translation gives CSVRDRVAYGYTF.